The 20 T cell receptor beta chains below come from one sample, sequenced in a study of blood T cell repertoires in COVID-19 (dated by TCRdb to the early 2020s). The receptor library was made with the immunoSEQ multiplex PCR assay. Sourced from immuneACCESS, this table was stored by TCRdb with only in-frame sequences that have V and J called. A share of the clones is absent; for the studies checked, an unresolved V gene accounts for under half, and the remainder has no known explanation. Within this sample are 150,000 to 200,000 clones, with 75% to 90% of them counted one time only. The top ten clones comprise around 0.77% of the sample. Material for sequencing was PBMCs or T cells enriched from blood (not recorded which). These receptors all stem from a woman younger than 30 who had recovered from COVID-19.

With regard to this clone: A read error may explain this, as a much larger clone is one base away. The chain carries TRBV13 and TRBJ2-7, with 10 bases matching TRBD2. The length of the CDR3 is 14 residues. Germline V gene sequence: CDR1 PRHDT, CDR2 FYEKMQ (reference sequence). The junction had 3 bases not matched to a gene; V was cut back by 5 bases and J by 2 bases. The CDR3, as DNA: TGTGCCAGCAGCCCGAGCGGGAGGGCCTACGAGCAGTACTTC. It is translated as CASSPSGRAYEQYF.

This clone was counted a single time. The genes are TRBV29-1 and TRBJ2-7; TRBD2 agrees at 7 bases. This CDR3 spans 16 amino acids. Germline loops: CDR1 SQVTM, CDR2 ANQGSEA. V gave up 0 bases and J gave up 1 base; unmatched junction bases: 9. This CDR3 is CSVEDHRTRRSYEQYF. CDR3 coding DNA: TGCAGCGTTGAAGATCACAGGACTAGGCGGTCCTACGAGCAGTACTTC.

The chain employs TRBV19 and TRBJ2-6, with D uncertain. CDR1 LNHDA and CDR2 SQIVND come from the germline V gene (reference sequence). This CDR3 region has 15 residues. Between the trimmed V and J ends, which lost 8 bases and 0 bases, there was a span of 11 bases. The CDR3 loop reads CASGLRGSGANVLTF. CDR3 coding DNA: TGTGCCAGTGGTCTACGTGGCTCTGGGGCCAACGTCCTGACTTTC.

The gene calls are TRBV10-3 and TRBJ2-1, with 14 bases aligning to TRBD2. CDR3 length: 18 amino acids. V lost 6 bases to trimming and J lost 0 bases; unmatched junction nucleotides: 7. Germline assignment: CDR1 ENHRY and CDR2 SYGVKD. The CDR3 sequence: CAIREGLAGDSSYNEQFF. The CDR3 nucleotides are TGTGCCATCAGGGAGGGACTAGCGGGGGATAGCTCCTACAATGAGCAGTTCTTC.

The V and J genes are TRBV4-2 and TRBJ2-5; TRBD1 matches at 7 bases. The V gene end was trimmed by 4 bases and the J gene end by 4 bases; junction bases not matched to a gene: 6. Germline CDR1 and CDR2: LGHNA and YNFKEQ. This CDR3 comprises 14 residues. CDR3 DNA: TGTGCCAGCAGCCCAGGACAGGTCGGAGAGACCCAGTACTTC. Translated, it gives CASSPGQVGETQYF.

This chain links TRBV27 with TRBJ1-1; possible D gene TRBD1, 6 bases. The CDR3 loop spans 14 amino acids. Trimming stripped 1 base from V and 3 bases from J, with 9 bases between. The germline V gene encodes CDR1 MNHEY and CDR2 SMNVEV (reference sequence). Here the CDR3 DNA reads TGTGCCAGCAGTTTATACGCAGGGGACACTGAAGCTTTCTTT. Protein sequence: CASSLYAGDTEAFF.

The rearrangement uses TRBV9 and TRBJ2-5; TRBD2 is a possible D gene (6 bases). Trimming removed 3 bases at V and 5 bases at J, with 14 bases between. This CDR3 spans 14 amino acids. CDR1 is SGDLS, CDR2 YYNGEE, per germline. The CDR3 reads CASSAGAGWETQYF. CDR3 coding DNA: TGTGCCAGCAGCGCGGGAGCAGGGTGGGAGACCCAGTACTTC. The complete variable domain, with remaining parts taken from reference TRBV9 and TRBJ2-5, reads DSGVTQTPKHLITATGQRVTLRCSPRSGDLSVYWYQQSLDQGLQFLIQYYNGEERAKGNILERFSAQQFPDLHSELNLSSLELGDSALYFCASSAGAGWETQYFGPGTRLLVL.

The CDR3 DNA reads as TGTGCCAGCAGTGAAGAGGGTCTGTCAGGGGCCCGTAATGAAAAACTGTTTTTT. This sequence encodes CASSEEGLSGARNEKLFF. The rearrangement uses TRBV2 and TRBJ1-4, with D perhaps matching TRBD1 (6 bases). The CDR3 length is 18 residues. Germline lookup yields CDR1 SNHLY and CDR2 FYNNEI. The V and J ends lost 1 base and 4 bases respectively, with 19 bases between them.

CDR3 sequence reads: CSASPTERDYGYTF. DNA for the CDR3: TGCAGTGCTAGTCCTACGGAGAGAGACTATGGCTACACCTTC. This sequence joins TRBV20-1 and TRBJ1-2; D is ambiguous. V shed 3 bases and J shed 3 bases, with 14 bases lying between them. The CDR3 has 14 amino acids. Germline CDR1 reads DFQATT; CDR2 reads SNEGSKA (reference sequence).

The CDR3 sequence is CASSLGGVAGELFF. CDR3 DNA: TGTGCCAGCAGTTTAGGCGGAGTGGCCGGGGAGCTGTTTTTT. The V gene is TRBV28, the J gene TRBJ2-2; D not resolved. Per the germline V gene, CDR1 is MDHEN and CDR2 is SYDVKM. This CDR3 is 14 amino acids long. V dropped 2 bases and J dropped 6 bases, with 10 bases sitting between them. Based on the CDR3 plus reference TRBV28 and TRBJ2-2, the full variable domain is DVKVTQSSRYLVKRTGEKVFLECVQDMDHENMFWYRQDPGLGLRLIYFSYDVKMKEKGDIPEGYSVSREKKERFSLILESASTNQTSMYLCASSLGGVAGELFFGEGSRLTVL.

V gene TRBV28 combines with J gene TRBJ2-3, with 8 bases matching TRBD2. The junction had 11 bases not matched to a gene; V was cut back by 7 bases and J by 2 bases. Germline V gives CDR1 MDHEN, CDR2 SYDVKM. The CDR3 has 16 residues. The CDR3 sequence: CASKPHSGKITDTQYF. The CDR3 DNA follows: TGTGCCAGCAAACCTCATAGCGGGAAAATCACAGATACGCAGTATTTT. Based on the CDR3 plus reference TRBV28 and TRBJ2-3, the full variable domain is DVKVTQSSRYLVKRTGEKVFLECVQDMDHENMFWYRQDPGLGLRLIYFSYDVKMKEKGDIPEGYSVSREKKERFSLILESASTNQTSMYLCASKPHSGKITDTQYFGPGTRLTVL.

The chain has TRBV5-1 and TRBJ2-3, with 7 bases aligning to TRBD2. V was pared by 1 base and J by 0 bases, with 8 bases of the junction left unmatched. The CDR3 covers 17 residues. Germline loops: CDR1 SGHRS, CDR2 YFSETQ. CDR3 in DNA: TGCGCCAGCAGCTTGTCACCTAGCGGCTCTAGCACAGATACGCAGTATTTT. Protein product: CASSLSPSGSSTDTQYF. The variable domain in full, completed from reference TRBV5-1 and TRBJ2-3, reads KAGVTQTPRYLIKTRGQQVTLSCSPISGHRSVSWYQQTPGQGLQFLFEYFSETQRNKGNFPGRFSGRQFSNSRSEMNVSTLELGDSALYLCASSLSPSGSSTDTQYFGPGTRLTVL.

The chain couples TRBV9 to TRBJ2-2, with 7 positions matching TRBD1. From germline, CDR1 is SGDLS and CDR2 YYNGEE. Trimming removed 0 bases from V and 0 bases from J; junction bases left unmatched: 2. The CDR3 extends over 16 amino acids. DNA of the CDR3: TGTGCCAGCAGCGTAGAGGGACAGACGAACACCGGGGAGCTGTTTTTT. Translated, it gives CASSVEGQTNTGELFF. The variable domain in full, completed from reference TRBV9 and TRBJ2-2, reads DSGVTQTPKHLITATGQRVTLRCSPRSGDLSVYWYQQSLDQGLQFLIQYYNGEERAKGNILERFSAQQFPDLHSELNLSSLELGDSALYFCASSVEGQTNTGELFFGEGSRLTVL.

The chain recombines TRBV7-9 with TRBJ1-2; the D is unclear. Trimming removed 5 bases from V and 7 bases from J, with 11 bases in between. Germline V gives CDR1 SEHNR, CDR2 FQNEAQ (reference sequence). This CDR3 contains 12 residues. In DNA form, the CDR3 reads TGTGCCAGCAGCCGGGTGGTGGGTGGCTACACCTTC. It yields the protein CASSRVVGGYTF. The full variable domain, rest sourced from reference TRBV7-9 and TRBJ1-2, is DTGVSQNPRHKITKRGQNVTFRCDPISEHNRLYWYRQTLGQGPEFLTYFQNEAQLEKSRLLSDRFSAERPKGSFSTLEIQRTEQGDSAMYLCASSRVVGGYTFGSGTRLTVV.

The V and J genes are TRBV7-2 and TRBJ2-3; 7 bases map to TRBD2. Germline assignment: CDR1 SGHTA and CDR2 FQGNSA. The trim removed 1 base at V and 1 base at J, leaving 5 bases unmatched. The CDR3 extends over 16 amino acids. Written as DNA, the CDR3 is TGTGCCAGCAGCTTAGGAGGGGCGGGGGGCACAGATACGCAGTATTTT. This codes for CASSLGGAGGTDTQYF.

The genes are TRBV28 and TRBJ2-5, with 11 bases that match TRBD2. The CDR3 sequence is 14 residues long. J lost 4 bases, V lost 6 bases, and 4 bases had no gene match. From germline, CDR1 is MDHEN and CDR2 SYDVKM. CDR3 residues: CASRLAGGPETQYF. The DNA for the CDR3 is TGTGCCAGCAGGTTAGCGGGAGGGCCAGAGACCCAGTACTTC.

The V and J genes are TRBV5-1 and TRBJ2-7, with 7 bases lining up with TRBD1. V was clipped by 0 bases and J by 2 bases; unmatched bases: 11. The CDR3 contains 17 residues. The germline CDR1 and CDR2 sequences are SGHRS and YFSETQ. This CDR3 is CASSLDRLGTATYEQYF. In nucleotides, the CDR3 is TGCGCCAGCAGCTTGGACCGGCTAGGGACAGCGACCTACGAGCAGTACTTC. Filled out from reference TRBV5-1 and TRBJ2-7, the complete variable domain reads KAGVTQTPRYLIKTRGQQVTLSCSPISGHRSVSWYQQTPGQGLQFLFEYFSETQRNKGNFPGRFSGRQFSNSRSEMNVSTLELGDSALYLCASSLDRLGTATYEQYFGPGTRLTVT.

The genes are TRBV5-1 and TRBJ2-3, with 8 bases matching TRBD2. Germline V gives CDR1 SGHRS, CDR2 YFSETQ. The CDR3 contains 15 residues. Trimming at V came to 6 bases and at J to 3 bases, leaving 9 bases not matched to a gene. The CDR3 sequence: CASTLLAGGTDTQYF. As DNA, the CDR3 is TGCGCCAGCACCCTCCTAGCGGGTGGAACAGATACGCAGTATTTT.

The chain uses TRBV19 and TRBJ2-1; 9 bases map to TRBD2. V was pared by 3 bases and J by 9 bases, with 6 bases of the junction left unmatched. CDR1 and CDR2 (germline): LNHDA, SQIVND (reference sequence). This CDR3 has 14 residues. The CDR3 sequence: CASSIVASGAEQFF. The DNA for the CDR3 is TGTGCCAGTAGTATTGTGGCTAGCGGGGCTGAGCAGTTCTTC.

This sequence joins TRBV9 and TRBJ1-2; D is possibly TRBD1 (6 bases). V dropped 4 bases and J dropped 4 bases, with 14 bases sitting between them. This CDR3 has 14 amino acids. The germline CDR1 and CDR2 sequences are SGDLS and YYNGEE. The DNA of the CDR3 is TGTGCCAGCAGCCTCCTCGGACAGTCCTATGGCTACACCTTC. Its translation is CASSLLGQSYGYTF.